This T cell receptor beta chain was sequenced during a study of control samples from healthy donors and cancer patients. Here immunoSEQ multiplex PCR was the method, and the copy in TCRdb shows in-frame clones only, minus some. The repertoire consists of around 55,000 clones, with about 92% occurring once and the leading ten covering around 1.4%. The CDR3 covers 15 residues. CDR1 and CDR2 from the germline V gene are GTSNPN and SVGIG (reference sequence). V lost 3 bases and J 7 bases, leaving 16 bases between the germline ends. The sample was PBMCs. This TCR derives from a man aged 35 to 55 with colorectal cancer. The rearrangement joins TRBV30 to TRBJ1-6; possibly TRBD1 for D (6 bases). The CDR3, as DNA: TGTGCCTGGAGCGTTATCGACAGGCAAAATTCACCCCTCCACTTT. Its protein product is CAWSVIDRQNSPLHF. The full variable domain, its missing parts supplied by reference TRBV30 and TRBJ1-6, is SQTIHQWPATLVQPVGSPLSLECTVEGTSNPNLYWYRQAAGRGLQLLFYSVGIGQISSEVPQNLSASRPQDRQFILSSKKLLLSDSGFYLCAWSVIDRQNSPLHFGNGTRLTVT.